This T cell receptor beta chain appears in the sequencing data of a study of blood T cell repertoires in COVID-19. As for the study in general: There were acute and convalescent COVID-19 samples, and they came from the United States, Italy and Spain. T cells, B-cell-depleted T cells, or PBMCs supplied cDNA or gDNA.

This clone has only one observation. Original handling: Amplification of reference gene primers provided the estimated nucleated cell counts. TCRdb's copy holds only in-frame clones and misses some; the assay was immunoSEQ multiplex PCR. V, J and clone size are those of that table, while D and trimming were read from the DNA. The data contain around 210,000 clones, less than 85% of them singletons. Patients of the Seattle cohort, enrolled during active infection, were followed longitudinally. The sequenced sample consisted of peripheral blood. This TCR was recovered from a woman of 80 years or more with COVID-19, enrolled during active disease.

Written as DNA, the CDR3 is TGTGCCAGCAGCTTACCGGGGCCGGAGGGGTCACCCCTCCACTTT. Residues: CASSLPGPEGSPLHF. V gene TRBV5-6 combines with J gene TRBJ1-6; tentatively, D is TRBD1 (5 bases). Trimming took off 2 bases at V and 10 bases at J, with 16 bases between the two ends. Germline loops: CDR1 SGHDT, CDR2 YYEEEE. There are 15 residues in the CDR3.